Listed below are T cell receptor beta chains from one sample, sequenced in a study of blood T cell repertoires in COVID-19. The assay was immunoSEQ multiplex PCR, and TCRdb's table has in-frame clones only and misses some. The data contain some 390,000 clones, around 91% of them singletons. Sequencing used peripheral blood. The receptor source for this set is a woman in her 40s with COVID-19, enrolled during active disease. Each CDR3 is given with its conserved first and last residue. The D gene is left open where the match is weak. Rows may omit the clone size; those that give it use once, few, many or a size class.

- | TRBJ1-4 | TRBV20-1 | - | TGCAGTGCAGTCGGGAGTGAAAAACTGTTTTTT | CSAVGSEKLFF
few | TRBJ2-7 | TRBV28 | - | TGTGCCAGCAGTTTCCCGAACAGTAAATACGAGCAGTACTTC | CASSFPNSKYEQYF
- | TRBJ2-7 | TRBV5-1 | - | TGCGCCAGCAGCTTCGCCTCGGGTCCCCTATACGAGCAGTACTTC | CASSFASGPLYEQYF
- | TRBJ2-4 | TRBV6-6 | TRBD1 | TGTGCCAGCTCCCCAGGGACAGGGAAAAACATTCAGTACTTC | CASSPGTGKNIQYF
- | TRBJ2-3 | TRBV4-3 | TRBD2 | TGCGCCAGCAGCCTCGCGCGGACTAGCGGGGGGGCGGTTACGCAGTATTTT | CASSLARTSGGAVTQYF
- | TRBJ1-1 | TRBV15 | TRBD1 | TGTGCCACCAGCAGAGATCAGGGGGCAGCTGAAGCTTTCTTT | CATSRDQGAAEAFF
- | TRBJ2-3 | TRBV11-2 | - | TGTGCCAGCAGCCAACGGGGAGACAATAGCTACAATCCAGATACGCAGTATTTT | CASSQRGDNSYNPDTQYF
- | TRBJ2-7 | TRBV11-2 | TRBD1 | TGTGCCAGCAGCGGCAGGGGGCGCAGGGTACGCGAGCAGTACTTC | CASSGRGRRVREQYF
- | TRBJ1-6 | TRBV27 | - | TGTGCCAGCACTGACAGGACATTTATCCTCCACTTT | CASTDRTFILHF
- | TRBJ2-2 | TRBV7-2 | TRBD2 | TGTGCCAGCAGCTTAGCGAAGACTAGCGCACTAATCAACACCGGGGAGCTGTTTTTT | CASSLAKTSALINTGELFF
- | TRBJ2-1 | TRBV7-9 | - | TGTGCCAGCAGCTCTCCAGGACTAGAGGGGGTCAATGAGCAGTTCTTC | CASSSPGLEGVNEQFF
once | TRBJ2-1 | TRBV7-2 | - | TGTGCCAGCAGCCAGATCACCAATGAGCAGTTCTTC | CASSQITNEQFF
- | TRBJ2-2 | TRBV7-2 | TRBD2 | TGTGCCAGCAGACCGGGACTAGCGGGAAGTGGGGAGCTGTTTTTT | CASRPGLAGSGELFF
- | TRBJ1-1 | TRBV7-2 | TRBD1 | TGTGCCAGCAGCTTAGGGAGGGGGCCGCTGAACACTGAAGCTTTCTTT | CASSLGRGPLNTEAFF
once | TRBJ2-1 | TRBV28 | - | TGTGCCAGCAGTTTTCAGGTTTACAGTGAGCAGTTCTTC | CASSFQVYSEQFF
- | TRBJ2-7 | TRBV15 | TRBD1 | TGTGCCACCAGCAGAGTTCGGACAGGGGACTACGAGCAGTACTTC | CATSRVRTGDYEQYF
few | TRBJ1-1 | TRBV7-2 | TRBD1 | TGTGCCAGCAGCTTAGGGTACAGGGGGCTTGGTGAAGCTTTCTTT | CASSLGYRGLGEAFF
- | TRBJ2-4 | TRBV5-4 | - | TGTGCCAGCAGCTTTTTCGCGAGGGAAGACATTCAGTACTTC | CASSFFAREDIQYF
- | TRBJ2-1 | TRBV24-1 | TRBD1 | TGTGCCACCAGTGACCGGGACAGGGGGCCCGAGCAGTTCTTC | CATSDRDRGPEQFF
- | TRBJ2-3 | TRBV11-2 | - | TGTGCCAGCAGCTTACGGGGTGGAGCAGATACGCAGTATTTT | CASSLRGGADTQYF
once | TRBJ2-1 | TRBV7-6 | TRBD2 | TGTGCCAGCAGCTTAGCGGGAGGGCGTGGCAATGAGCAGTTCTTC | CASSLAGGRGNEQFF
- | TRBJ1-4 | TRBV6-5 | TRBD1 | TGTGCCAGCAGTTACTCGCTAAGACAGGGACGGGAAAAACTGTTTTTT | CASSYSLRQGREKLFF
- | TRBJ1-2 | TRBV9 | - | TGTGCCAGCAGCCCCAGGGGATACTCGAGCTACACCTTC | CASSPRGYSSYTF
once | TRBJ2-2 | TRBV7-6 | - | TGTGCCAGCAGCCGACCAAGAGGGAACACCGGGGAGCTGTTTTTT | CASSRPRGNTGELFF
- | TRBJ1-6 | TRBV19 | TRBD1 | TGTGCCAGTAGCCTACAGGGGGCAGGTAATTCACCCCTCCACTTT | CASSLQGAGNSPLHF
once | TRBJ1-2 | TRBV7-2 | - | TGTGCCAGCAGCTTCGGGGTAATACGTCCGGTTAACTATGGCTACACCTTC | CASSFGVIRPVNYGYTF
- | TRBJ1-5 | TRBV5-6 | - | TGTGCCAGCAGCTTTGGGCCGAATCAGCCCCAGCATTTT | CASSFGPNQPQHF
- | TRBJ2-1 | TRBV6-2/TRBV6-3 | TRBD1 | TGTGCCAGCAGTTGGTTCCGGGACAGGGGGAGAAATGAGCAGTTCTTC | CASSWFRDRGRNEQFF
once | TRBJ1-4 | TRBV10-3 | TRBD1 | TGTGCCATCAGTGCTGGGGACAGGGTTAATGAAAAACTGTTTTTT | CAISAGDRVNEKLFF